This T cell receptor (beta chain) was obtained from a study of blood T cell repertoires in COVID-19. In the study overall: From the United States, Italy and Spain came samples of acute and convalescent COVID-19. T cells, B-cell-depleted T cells, or PBMCs supplied cDNA or gDNA.

As processed by the authors: Amplification with reference gene primers provided the estimates of nucleated cell counts. TCRdb's table, derived via immunoSEQ multiplex PCR, lists solely in-frame clones and lacks some. V and J calls and clone size are those listed in that table; D and trimming were worked out from the DNA. The sample has just over 95,000 clones; approximately 90% are singletons. The germline V gene has CDR1 SGHRS and CDR2 YFSETQ. The CDR3 spans 15 residues. V trimming: 4 bases; J trimming: 2 bases; junction bases outside the gene matches: 7. The sequenced sample was peripheral blood. This clonotype originated in a man aged 55 to 69 with acute or convalescent COVID-19. V is TRBV5-1 and J is TRBJ1-1; 8 bases map to TRBD1. The DNA for the CDR3 is TGCGCCAGCAGCCGAGACAGGGGTGTTAACACTGAAGCTTTCTTT. Its translation is CASSRDRGVNTEAFF.